This T cell receptor beta chain was found in a study of blood T cell repertoires in COVID-19. The wider study: PBMCs, B-cell-depleted T cells, or T cells were the source of the cDNA or gDNA that made up the material.

Germline V gives CDR1 LGHNA, CDR2 YNFKEQ. This CDR3 has 15 residues. The ends were cut back, 6 bases at V and 7 bases at J, with 16 bases in the middle. Original analysis: Amplified reference gene primers provided the basis for estimating nucleated cell counts. TCRdb's copy holds only in-frame clones and misses some; the assay was immunoSEQ multiplex PCR. V, J and clone size reflect that table, while D and trimming were determined from the DNA. Of some 45,000 clones in the sample, roughly 87% were seen once. V and J are TRBV4-2 and TRBJ1-6; a weak D match, TRBD1 (6 bases). The sequenced sample consisted of peripheral blood. The sequence was obtained from a man aged 60 to 75 with active COVID-19. In DNA, the CDR3 is TGTGCCAGCAGACAACACGGGACACCAAATTCACCCCTCCACTTT. Its translation is CASRQHGTPNSPLHF.